The next 19 T cell receptor beta chains were all read from a single sample in a study of tumour-infiltrating T cells in Burkitt lymphoma. The protocol was immunoSEQ multiplex PCR, while the TCRdb copy is restricted to in-frame clones and leaves out a portion. Among some 3,000 clones listed, approximately 15% were seen once. Input material: tumor tissue. These receptors all stem from a human donor with Burkitt lymphoma.

Only a few counts were recorded for this clone. The chain uses TRBV7-9 and TRBJ1-4; D perhaps matches TRBD1 (6 bases). V gave up 5 bases and J gave up 3 bases, with 13 bases separating them. The CDR3 has 15 residues. Germline-derived CDR1 and CDR2 are SEHNR and FQNEAQ (reference sequence). The CDR3 region is CASSPYGQSNEKLFF. CDR3 nucleotide sequence: TGTGCCAGCAGCCCCTACGGACAGTCTAATGAAAAACTGTTTTTT.

The genes are TRBV30 and TRBJ2-1; 8 bases map to TRBD2. The length of the CDR3 is 19 residues. V trimming: 0 bases; J trimming: 0 bases; junction bases outside the gene matches: 13. Looked up from germline, CDR1 is GTSNPN and CDR2 is SVGIG (reference sequence). The CDR3 DNA sequence: TGTGCCTGGAGTGTGTCGACTAGCGAGAGCCGGAGCTCCTACAATGAGCAGTTCTTC. Translated: CAWSVSTSESRSSYNEQFF.

This clone was observed a few times. This rearrangement joins TRBV27 to TRBJ2-2; D is tentatively TRBD1 or TRBD2 (5 bases each). CDR1 is MNHEY, CDR2 SMNVEV, per germline (reference sequence). V was trimmed by 0 bases and J by 0 bases, leaving 14 bases between them. The CDR3 runs 18 residues. The CDR3 DNA is TGTGCCAGCAGTTTATCTCGTAGGGGACCTGCGAACACCGGGGAGCTGTTTTTT. Translated: CASSLSRRGPANTGELFF.

The chain carries TRBV20-1 and TRBJ2-7; D is possibly TRBD2 (5 bases). Germline CDR1 reads DFQATT; CDR2 reads SNEGSKA (reference sequence). Trimming cost V 5 bases and J 8 bases, with 13 bases left between them. The CDR3 consists of 11 residues. The CDR3 reads CSAGSRLQQYF. The CDR3 DNA sequence: TGCAGTGCTGGAAGCCGACTACAGCAGTACTTC.

The chain carries TRBV19 and TRBJ2-7; D might be TRBD1 (6 bases). CDR1 is LNHDA, CDR2 SQIVND, per germline (reference sequence). The CDR3 covers 13 residues. Trimming took off 4 bases at V and 7 bases at J, with 14 bases between the two ends. The CDR3, as DNA: TGTGCCAGTAGTAACACAGGGATGGGGGAGCAGTACTTC. Translated, it gives CASSNTGMGEQYF.

The chain is built from TRBV18 and TRBJ2-1, with 10 bases identical to TRBD1. V lost 1 base, J lost 12 bases, and 21 bases stayed unmatched. Germline loops: CDR1 KGHSH, CDR2 LQKENI. The CDR3 totals 19 residues. CDR3 sequence reads: CASSPQIGTGVWAGRRQFF. In DNA form, the CDR3 reads TGTGCCAGCTCACCACAAATCGGGACAGGGGTCTGGGCAGGCCGGAGGCAGTTCTTC.

This clone has a handful of counts. CDR3 in DNA: TGTGCCTGGAGCTGGGAGGGCCCGGGGGTACTTGAAGCTTTCTTT. This translates into CAWSWEGPGVLEAFF. This chain links TRBV30 with TRBJ1-1; tentative D call: TRBD1 (5 bases). CDR1 is GTSNPN, CDR2 SVGIG, per germline (reference sequence). Trimming shortened V by 3 bases and J by 7 bases, and 21 bases separated the two germline ends. This CDR3 comprises 15 residues.

The chain employs TRBV27 and TRBJ1-5; weak D call: TRBD1 (5 bases). The CDR3 is made up of 14 amino acids. V dropped 6 bases and J dropped 0 bases, with 9 bases sitting between them. Germline-derived CDR1 and CDR2 are MNHEY and SMNVEV (reference sequence). Written as DNA, the CDR3 is TGTGCCAGCAGCGGGGGGGATAGCAATCAGCCCCAGCATTTT. Its protein product is CASSGGDSNQPQHF.

This clone was observed a handful of times. In DNA form, the CDR3 reads TGCGCCAGCAGCCAAGATGAGGGACAGGCCTACAATGAGCAGTTCTTC. This sequence encodes CASSQDEGQAYNEQFF. V is TRBV4-3 and J is TRBJ2-1, with 8 bases identical to TRBD1. The CDR3 contains 16 residues. The V segment lost 0 bases and the J segment 2 bases; nucleotides outside the gene matches: 3. Germline V CDR1 and CDR2: LGHNA, YSLEER.

The table lists this clone with a few counts. One junction end disagrees with the germline gene, perhaps due to a read error. The chain employs TRBV7-9 and TRBJ1-5; D ambiguous. Per the germline V gene, CDR1 is SEHNR and CDR2 is FQNEAQ (reference sequence). The CDR3 sequence is 16 residues long. The CDR3 sequence: CASSRLEGGRNQLQHF. CDR3 bases: TGTGCCAGCAGCCGACTGGAAGGTGGGCGCAATCAGCTCCAGCATTTT.

This chain links TRBV6-1 with TRBJ2-5; TRBD2 is a possible D gene (5 bases). V shed 0 bases and J shed 5 bases, with 10 bases lying between them. Germline V gene sequence: CDR1 MNHNS, CDR2 SASEGT. The CDR3 length is 14 residues. CDR3 residues: CASSEAASTETQYF. CDR3 DNA sequence: TGTGCCAGCAGTGAAGCGGCTAGCACTGAGACCCAGTACTTC.

The chain employs TRBV4-1 and TRBJ2-5, with 10 bases lining up with TRBD1. The germline V gene encodes CDR1 MGHRA and CDR2 YSYEKL. CDR3 length: 15 residues. With V trimmed by 6 bases and J by 4 bases, 8 bases remained unmatched. CDR3 loop: CASSYGTGDGETQYF. CDR3 DNA sequence: TGCGCCAGCAGTTACGGGACAGGGGATGGAGAGACCCAGTACTTC.

This clone was recorded a few times. This chain connects TRBV5-4 to TRBJ2-5; tentatively, D is TRBD2 (5 bases). CDR1 SGHNT and CDR2 YYREEE come from the germline V gene (reference sequence). The CDR3 is 16 residues long. V lost 0 bases, J lost 2 bases, and 14 bases lay in between. The CDR3, as DNA: TGTGCCAGCAGCTTGGCAGGACGGACTCTACAAGAGACCCAGTACTTC. This encodes CASSLAGRTLQETQYF.

This clone occurred a few times. The rearrangement links TRBV6-1 to TRBJ1-2; D is uncertain. Germline V gives CDR1 MNHNS, CDR2 SASEGT. Between the trimmed V and J ends, which lost 8 bases and 4 bases, there was a span of 14 bases. The CDR3 has 13 residues. The CDR3 DNA follows: TGTGCCAGCCGGGAGGGTACAAGCTATGGCTACACCTTC. Translating it yields CASREGTSYGYTF.

The chain joins TRBV2 to TRBJ2-3; tentative D call: TRBD1 (6 bases). The CDR3 contains 14 residues. CDR1 is SNHLY, CDR2 FYNNEI, per germline. The ends were cut back, 4 bases at V and 4 bases at J, with 12 bases in the middle. CDR3 sequence: CASSGSTGADTQYF. The CDR3 coding sequence is TGTGCCAGCAGTGGCTCGACAGGCGCAGATACGCAGTATTTT.

This clone has a handful of counts. The rearrangement uses TRBV20-1 and TRBJ1-1; D remains unclear. V lost 7 bases and J lost 1, with 7 bases in between. In germline, CDR1 is DFQATT, CDR2 SNEGSKA (reference sequence). The CDR3 has 11 amino acids. This chain's CDR3 is CSVGKNTEAFF. The CDR3 DNA reads as TGCAGTGTGGGCAAGAACACTGAAGCTTTCTTT.

This clone was observed a handful of times. This chain joins TRBV4-3 and TRBJ1-3, with TRBD1 as a possible D gene (5 bases). The germline gives CDR1 LGHNA, CDR2 YSLEER. Deletions cut 4 bases from V and 0 bases from J, with 16 bases between. The CDR3 has 17 residues. The CDR3 bases are TGCGCCAGCAGCCTTTCCCTAGGGACGGACTCTGGAAACACCATATATTTT. This sequence encodes CASSLSLGTDSGNTIYF.

CDR3 residues: CAISGTGGYEQYF. In nucleotides, the CDR3 is TGTGCCATCAGTGGGACGGGCGGGTACGAGCAGTACTTC. The chain recombines TRBV10-3 with TRBJ2-7; D may be TRBD2 (5 bases). V lost 4 bases, J lost 4 bases, and 11 bases lay in between. The CDR3 has 13 amino acids. The germline V gene encodes CDR1 ENHRY and CDR2 SYGVKD.

The V gene is TRBV4-1, the J gene TRBJ2-2; 8 bases map to TRBD1. This CDR3 is 16 amino acids long. The V gene end was trimmed by 0 bases and the J gene end by 0 bases; junction bases not matched to a gene: 0. Looked up from germline, CDR1 is MGHRA and CDR2 is YSYEKL. The DNA for the CDR3 is TGCGCCAGCAGCCAAGAGACAGGGGCGAACACCGGGGAGCTGTTTTTT. The encoded protein is CASSQETGANTGELFF.